This TCR beta chain originates from a study of post-analysis software for immune sequencing data. Unique molecular identifiers were present in the TCR beta cDNA libraries. TCRdb reprocessed the PCR reads with MiXCR, giving one entry per CDR3 protein. In the table there are about 540,000 distinct CDR3 sequences, less than 40% of which are singletons. Overall study findings and caveats: The authors found that F measure strongly co-clustered same-batch samples.

This clonotype has a handful of counts. Its target is not known. This TCR was sampled from a girl aged 2 to 17 with multiple sclerosis. Sequenced input: blood.

This CDR3 is CASSFKRGRNTEAFF. The CDR3 nucleotides are TGTGCCAGCAGTTTCAAAAGGGGTCGGAACACTGAAGCTTTCTTT. This chain links TRBV12-3 or TRBV12-4 with TRBJ1-1, with D possibly matching TRBD1 (5 bases). The CDR3 has 15 amino acids. The germline V and J ends were trimmed by 3 bases and 1 base, with 12 bases remaining between them.